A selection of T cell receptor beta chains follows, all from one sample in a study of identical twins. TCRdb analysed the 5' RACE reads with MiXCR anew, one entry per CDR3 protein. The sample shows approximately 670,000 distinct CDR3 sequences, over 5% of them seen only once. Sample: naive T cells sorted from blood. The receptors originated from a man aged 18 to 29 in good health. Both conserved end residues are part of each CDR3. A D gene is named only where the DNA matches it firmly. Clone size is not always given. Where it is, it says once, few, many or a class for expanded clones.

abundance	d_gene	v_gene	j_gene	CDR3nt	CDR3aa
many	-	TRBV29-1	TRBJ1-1	TGCAGCGTTCGGAGGACACCCATGAACACTGAAGCTTTCTTT	CSVRRTPMNTEAFF
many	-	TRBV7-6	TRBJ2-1	TGTGCCAGCAGCTTAAGCGGCGGGGTCTACAATGAGCAGTTCTTC	CASSLSGGVYNEQFF
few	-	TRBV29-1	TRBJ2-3	TGCAGCGTTATACCAAGAGGTAGTACAGATACGCAGTATTTT	CSVIPRGSTDTQYF
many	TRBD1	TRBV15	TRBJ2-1	TGTGCCACCAGCGGCGGACAGGGCTTGAATGAGCAGTTCTTC	CATSGGQGLNEQFF
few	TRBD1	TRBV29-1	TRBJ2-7	TGCAGCGTTGAAGATCGGCAGGGGGCTGGCGAGCAGTACTTC	CSVEDRQGAGEQYF
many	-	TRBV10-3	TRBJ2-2	TGTGCCATCAGTGAGTCGATTGGAGACACCGGGGAGCTGTTTTTT	CAISESIGDTGELFF
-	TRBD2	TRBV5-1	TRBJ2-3	TGCGCCAGCAGTCGCTGGACTAGCGGGAGGGTCGCAGATACGCAGTATTTT	CASSRWTSGRVADTQYF
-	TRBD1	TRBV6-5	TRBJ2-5	TGTGCCAGCAAGGGACAGCAAGAGACCCAGTACTTC	CASKGQQETQYF
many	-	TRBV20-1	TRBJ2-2	TGCAGTGCTAGAGATCGAAGGCACTACACCGGGGAGCTGTTTTTT	CSARDRRHYTGELFF
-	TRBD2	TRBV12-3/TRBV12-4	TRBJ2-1	TGTGCCAGCAGTTTAGGGTTCGGCGGGAGGAATGAGCAGTTCTTC	CASSLGFGGRNEQFF
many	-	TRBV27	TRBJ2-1	TGTGCCAGCAGTTTAGGCCTAAGAAATGAGCAGTTCTTC	CASSLGLRNEQFF
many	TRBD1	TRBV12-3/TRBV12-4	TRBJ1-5	TGTGCCAGCAGTTTAGGAGGGACAGGGTTTCAGCCCCAGCATTTT	CASSLGGTGFQPQHF
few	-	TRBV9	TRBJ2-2	TGTGCCAGCAGCGCCACGACAGGATCGTACACCGGGGAGCTGTTTTTT	CASSATTGSYTGELFF
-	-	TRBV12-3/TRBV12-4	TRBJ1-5	TGTGCCAGCAGTTTCGGGATTCAGCCCCAGCATTTT	CASSFGIQPQHF
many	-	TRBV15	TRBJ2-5	TGTGCCACCAGCAGGGCTAGCGAAGAGACCCAGTACTTC	CATSRASEETQYF
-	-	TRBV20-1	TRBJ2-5	TGCAGTGCTAGAGTGGTAGCGGTCCCCCAAGAGACCCAGTACTTC	CSARVVAVPQETQYF
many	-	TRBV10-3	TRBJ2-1	TGTGCCATCAGGAGCACCTCGAGCTCCTACAATGAGCAGTTCTTC	CAIRSTSSSYNEQFF
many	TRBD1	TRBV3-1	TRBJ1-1	TGTGCCAGCAGCCAGGGGACAGGGGGGACTGAAGCTTTCTTT	CASSQGTGGTEAFF
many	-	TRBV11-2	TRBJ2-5	TGTGCCAGCACCCACGGGGGTGAGACCCAGTACTTC	CASTHGGETQYF
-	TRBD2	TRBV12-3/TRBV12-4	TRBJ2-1	TGTGCCGTCGGGGGGGGTTACAATGAGCAGTTCTTC	CAVGGGYNEQFF
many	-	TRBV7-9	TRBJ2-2	TGTGCCAGCAGCTCCGCTGGAGGGGAGCTGTTTTTT	CASSSAGGELFF
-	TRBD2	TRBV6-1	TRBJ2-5	TGTGCCAGCAGAGAACCGACTAGCTGGGATCAAGAGACCCAGTACTTC	CASREPTSWDQETQYF
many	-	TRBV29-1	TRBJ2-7	TGCAGCGTTTTCGTTGCCTCGAAGGCCTACGAGCAGTACTTC	CSVFVASKAYEQYF
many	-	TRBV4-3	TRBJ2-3	TGCGCCAGCAGCCGTCGCCCGGCAGGTGGAGATACGCAGTATTTT	CASSRRPAGGDTQYF
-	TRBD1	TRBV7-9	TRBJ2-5	TGTGCCAGCAGCCCCCGCCCGGGACAGGGGGCAGAGACCCAGTACTTC	CASSPRPGQGAETQYF
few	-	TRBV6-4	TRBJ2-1	TGTGCCAGCAGCGAGAGAGGGGGAAACGCACGCTCCTACAATGAGCAGTTCTTC	CASSERGGNARSYNEQFF
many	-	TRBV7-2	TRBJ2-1	TGTGCCAGCACCCCAGGCAGGATCCGCCATGAGCAGTTCTTC	CASTPGRIRHEQFF
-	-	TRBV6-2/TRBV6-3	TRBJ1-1	TGTGCCAGCAGAAACATTAAAGGGGCAACTGAAGCTTTCTTT	CASRNIKGATEAFF
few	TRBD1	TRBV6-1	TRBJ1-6	TGTGCCAGCACCGAGGACAGGGCGCCTTCACCCCTCCACTTT	CASTEDRAPSPLHF
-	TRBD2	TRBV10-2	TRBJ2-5	TGCGCCAGCAGTGAGGGGACTAGCGGACAAGAGACCCAGTACTTC	CASSEGTSGQETQYF
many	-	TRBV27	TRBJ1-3	TGTGCCAGCAGACAAACAGGAATCGGAAACACCATATATTTT	CASRQTGIGNTIYF
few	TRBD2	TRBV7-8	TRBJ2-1	TGTGCCAGCAGCTTAGTAAGCGGGGTCTACAATGAGCAGTTCTTC	CASSLVSGVYNEQFF
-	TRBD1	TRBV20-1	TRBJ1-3	TGCAGTGCTAGGCAGGGGGCAGTACCTGGAAACACCATATATTTT	CSARQGAVPGNTIYF
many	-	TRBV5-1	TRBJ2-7	TGCGCCAGCAGCTTGACACAGGGCACCTACGAGCAGTACTTC	CASSLTQGTYEQYF
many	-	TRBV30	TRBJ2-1	TGTGCCTGGGAAAGGTCCCTTACTTCGGATGAGCAGTTCTTC	CAWERSLTSDEQFF